The T cell receptor beta chain under discussion was sequenced for a study of T-cell reconstitution after alpha-beta-depleted transplantation in children. Overall study findings and caveats: When one year had passed after transplant, most T-cell counts and diversity came from newly produced T cells. Alpha-beta T cells present about two months after transplant were reported to originate from several hundred expanded graft clones.

After removal of 8 bases from V and 4 bases from J, the junction contained 9 bases not matched to a gene. CDR1 and CDR2 (germline): SGHAT, FQNNGV. The CDR3 is 14 amino acids. Using unique molecular identifiers, the investigators prepared the TCRbeta library. Using its own MiXCR run on the PCR reads, TCRdb lists one record per CDR3 protein. The sample carries under 250,000 distinct CDR3 sequences, roughly 25% recorded once. Points on this clonotype: Its matching antigen is unknown.

This TCR was recovered from a female patient aged 2 to 10 who had a stem cell transplant for congenital amegakaryocytic thrombocytopenia, so the T cells may come from the graft donor. The specimen comprised PBMCs, mostly from graft donor cells, sampled 360 days after TCRalphabeta/CD19-depleted stem cell transplant. The chain joins TRBV11-2 to TRBJ2-3; 7 positions match TRBD1. The DNA of the CDR3 is TGTGCCAGCGCTGTACGACAGGGATCAGATACGCAGTATTTT. Its protein product is CASAVRQGSDTQYF.